The T cell receptor (beta chain) under discussion was sequenced for a study of early T cells in non-severe SARS-CoV-2 infection. TCRdb processed the 5' RACE reads anew with MiXCR; each CDR3 protein has one entry. Of around 75,000 distinct CDR3 sequences listed, about 9% are singletons. The V gene lost 1 base and the J gene lost 4 bases, with 11 bases spanning the gap. The germline V gene has CDR1 SGHAT and CDR2 FQNNGV. The CDR3 length is 14 residues. The sample consisted of whole blood. The V and J genes are TRBV11-2 and TRBJ2-7; tentative D call: TRBD2 (6 bases). The TCR comes from an adult who was a healthcare worker with PCR-confirmed SARS-CoV-2 infection or an uninfected control (not recorded which). CDR3 sequence: CASSLATSRYEQYF. CDR3 DNA sequence: TGTGCCAGCAGCTTAGCCACTAGCAGATACGAGCAGTACTTC.